The 11 T cell receptor beta chains given below trace back to one sample, sequenced in a study of T cells after posttransplantation cyclophosphamide. Produced via immunoSEQ multiplex PCR; TCRdb's table is partial and in-frame only. The sample includes about 18,000 clones, less than 85% of them seen just once. Specimen: memory CD4+ T cells sorted from blood. Receptor source: a man between 25 and 39 years old in good health and a related stem cell transplant donor.

Only a few counts were recorded for this clone. The genes are TRBV10-2 and TRBJ1-6; 7 bases align to TRBD1. The CDR3 spans 17 residues. After removal of 6 bases from V and 4 bases from J, the junction contained 12 bases not matched to a gene. Germline assignment: CDR1 WSHSY and CDR2 SAAADI. CDR3 coding DNA: TGCGCCAGCAGGGGCGGTCAGGGACAGAGTTATAATTCACCCCTCCACTTT. This translates into CASRGGQGQSYNSPLHF.

The rearrangement uses TRBV14 and TRBJ1-2; D gene uncertain. Germline V gives CDR1 SGHDN, CDR2 FVKESK. V lost 3 bases, J lost 1 base, and 9 bases lay in between. This CDR3 region has 14 residues. The DNA of the CDR3 is TGTGCCAGCAGCCATCCCGGGAATAACTATGGCTACACCTTC. It translates to CASSHPGNNYGYTF.

The chain carries TRBV28 and TRBJ2-5; tentatively, D is TRBD2 (6 bases). This CDR3 comprises 14 residues. Per the germline V gene, CDR1 is MDHEN and CDR2 is SYDVKM. Trimming stripped 2 bases from V and 5 bases from J, with 12 bases between. The CDR3, as DNA: TGTGCCAGCAGTTTACCCCTGGGGAGGGAGACCCAGTACTTC. The encoded protein is CASSLPLGRETQYF.

The chain joins TRBV11-2 to TRBJ1-3; no clear D. Germline-derived CDR1 and CDR2 are SGHAT and FQNNGV. V was trimmed by 7 bases and J by 4 bases, leaving 14 bases between them. There are 14 residues in the CDR3. CDR3 amino acids: CASTRPRHGNTIYF. CDR3 nucleotide sequence: TGTGCCAGCACGCGCCCTAGGCACGGAAACACCATATATTTT.

This sequence joins TRBV19 and TRBJ1-5, with D tentatively TRBD1 (6 bases). Germline V gene lookup returns CDR1 LNHDA and CDR2 SQIVND (reference sequence). V was trimmed by 0 bases and J by 6 bases, leaving 12 bases between them. CDR3 length: 15 residues. This chain's CDR3 is CASSIDLQGVQPQHF. For the CDR3, the DNA is TGTGCCAGTAGTATAGATCTACAGGGCGTTCAGCCCCAGCATTTT.

The chain is built from TRBV2 and TRBJ2-5; D possibly corresponds to TRBD1 (5 bases). The CDR3 runs 15 residues. Trimming took 1 base from V and 6 from J, leaving 15 bases between them. The V gene's germline CDR1 is SNHLY and CDR2 FYNNEI. CDR3 sequence: CASSEGQGYKKTQYF. The CDR3 DNA sequence: TGTGCCAGCAGTGAAGGCCAGGGATACAAGAAGACCCAGTACTTC.

The chain has TRBV6-1 and TRBJ2-2, with 13 bases that match TRBD2. V gave up 7 bases and J gave up 8 bases; unmatched junction bases: 7. Per germline, CDR1 MNHNS and CDR2 SASEGT. The length of the CDR3 is 15 residues. Written as DNA, the CDR3 is TGTGCCAGCATCACTAGCGGGGGGGCGGCGGGGGAGCTGTTTTTT. This codes for CASITSGGAAGELFF.

This clone showed up just a few times. V and J are TRBV6-6 and TRBJ1-2, with TRBD1 identical over 9 bases. This CDR3 is built from 14 residues. V was clipped by 7 bases and J by 3 bases; unmatched bases: 6. CDR1 is MNHNY, CDR2 SVGAGI, per germline (reference sequence). As DNA, the CDR3 is TGTGCCAGCAACCGGGACAGGGCCTACTATGGCTACACCTTC. Translation: CASNRDRAYYGYTF.

This clone was detected once. The chain couples TRBV5-5 to TRBJ1-3; 8 bases agree with TRBD1. The length of the CDR3 is 17 residues. Germline CDR1 is SGHKS and CDR2 is YYEKEE (reference sequence). J gave up 0 bases and V 3 bases, and 8 bases lay outside the gene matches. The CDR3 loop is CASSWMGTGNSGNTIYF. The CDR3 DNA is TGTGCCAGCAGCTGGATGGGGACAGGAAACTCTGGAAACACCATATATTTT. The full variable domain, completed using reference TRBV5-5 and TRBJ1-3, is DAGVTQSPTHLIKTRGQQVTLRCSPISGHKSVSWYQQVLGQGPQFIFQYYEKEERGRGNFPDRFSARQFPNYSSELNVNALLLGDSALYLCASSWMGTGNSGNTIYFGEGSWLTVV.

This clone was recorded a few times. The chain is built from TRBV29-1 and TRBJ1-2; 10 positions agree with TRBD1. Trimming took 6 bases from V and 2 from J; bases not matched to a gene: 9. There are 15 residues in the CDR3. Germline V CDR1 and CDR2: SQVTM, ANQGSEA. CDR3 in DNA: TGCAGCGTCGCGACAGGGGGCCTCAACAACTATGGCTACACCTTC. It yields the protein CSVATGGLNNYGYTF.

The CDR3 coding sequence is TGTGCCAGCAGTTCGTTACAGGGCGGAGTGGGAGGCTACACCTTC. Translated: CASSSLQGGVGGYTF. The chain recombines TRBV27 with TRBJ1-2; D is perhaps TRBD1 (6 bases). Germline CDR1 and CDR2: MNHEY and SMNVEV (reference sequence). The CDR3 length is 15 residues. The V end lost 4 bases, the J end lost 8 bases, and 20 bases lay between the germline ends.